The 16 T cell receptor beta chains in this list originate from one sample, sequenced in a study of blood T cell repertoires in COVID-19. Clones were read by immunoSEQ multiplex PCR, and TCRdb kept only the in-frame ones, dropping some. The data hold a few hundred thousand clones, with 88% observed a single time. What was sequenced was peripheral blood. The receptors were gathered from a man between 65 and 85 years old with acute or convalescent COVID-19.

The gene calls are TRBV7-9 and TRBJ2-7; D possibly corresponds to TRBD1 (5 bases). The CDR3 spans 12 residues. Germline CDR1 reads SEHNR; CDR2 reads FQNEAQ (reference sequence). V lost 3 bases to trimming and J lost 7 bases, with 10 bases between them. This CDR3 is CASSLTVGEQYF. As DNA, the CDR3 is TGTGCCAGCAGCTTGACAGTGGGGGAGCAGTACTTC.

The DNA of the CDR3 is TGTGCCAGCAGCGCTGGGACAGATCAGCCCCAGCATTTT. Translated: CASSAGTDQPQHF. The chain uses TRBV7-3 and TRBJ1-5; the match to TRBD1 covers 7 bases. J was trimmed by 5 bases and V by 5 bases; bases with no gene match: 3. CDR3 length: 13 residues. Germline V CDR1 and CDR2: SGHTA, FQGTGA.

The genes are TRBV28 and TRBJ2-3; possibly TRBD2 for D (5 bases). Per the germline V gene, CDR1 is MDHEN and CDR2 is SYDVKM. This CDR3 region has 16 residues. Deletions cut 2 bases from V and 0 bases from J, with 12 bases between. This chain's CDR3 is CASSLVSGTSTDTQYF. DNA for the CDR3: TGTGCCAGCAGTTTAGTTTCGGGAACTAGCACAGATACGCAGTATTTT.

The rearrangement uses TRBV5-1 and TRBJ2-7, with 11 bases lining up with TRBD2. Per the germline V gene, CDR1 is SGHRS and CDR2 is YFSETQ. V trimming: 2 bases; J trimming: 2 bases; junction bases outside the gene matches: 9. The CDR3 extends over 17 amino acids. The CDR3 loop reads CASSLFTSGSGAYEQYF. The CDR3 bases are TGCGCCAGCAGCTTATTTACTAGCGGGAGTGGGGCCTACGAGCAGTACTTC.

The rearrangement links TRBV19 to TRBJ1-5; TRBD1 matches 7 bases. The germline gives CDR1 LNHDA, CDR2 SQIVND (reference sequence). The CDR3 sequence is 15 residues long. With V trimmed by 4 bases and J by 4 bases, 7 bases remained unmatched. The CDR3 loop reads CASSTQTGINQPQHF. The CDR3 DNA reads TGTGCCAGTAGTACTCAGACAGGGATAAATCAGCCCCAGCATTTT.

The chain carries TRBV6-2 or TRBV6-3 and TRBJ1-5; 10 nucleotides line up with TRBD1. Germline values: CDR1 MNHEY, CDR2 SVGEGT. The V and J ends lost 5 bases and 4 bases, in that order; junction bases with no gene match: 14. CDR3 length: 18 residues. CDR3 sequence (DNA): TGTGCCAGCAGTCAAGGACAGGGGGTTCCTTTTGGGAATCAGCCCCAGCATTTT. This translates into CASSQGQGVPFGNQPQHF.

This clone was detected only once. The J gene is TRBJ2-1, the V gene TRBV27, with D possibly matching TRBD1 (5 bases). V was cut by 6 bases and J by 4 bases, with 16 bases left in between. This CDR3 has 15 amino acids. The V gene's germline CDR1 is MNHEY and CDR2 SMNVEV (reference sequence). The CDR3 DNA is TGTGCCAGCAGCCCCCCAGGGTGGGATTACAATGAGCAGTTCTTC. Protein: CASSPPGWDYNEQFF.

The chain uses TRBV5-1 and TRBJ2-5, with 10 bases identical to TRBD1. With 4 bases clipped from V and 9 bases from J, the junction kept 3 bases outside the gene matches. Germline values: CDR1 SGHRS, CDR2 YFSETQ. This CDR3 region has 12 residues. The chain's CDR3 is CASSVGQGSQYF. The CDR3 DNA reads TGCGCCAGCAGCGTGGGACAGGGGTCCCAGTACTTC.

The chain uses TRBV7-2 and TRBJ2-7, with D maybe TRBD2 (6 bases). Germline CDR1 is SGHTA and CDR2 is FQGNSA. The CDR3 sequence is 16 residues long. V shed 1 base and J shed 3 bases, with 16 bases lying between them. CDR3 amino acids: CASSLVAAGRSYEQYF. In DNA form, the CDR3 reads TGTGCCAGCAGCTTAGTGGCAGCCGGGAGAAGCTACGAGCAGTACTTC.

This chain uses TRBV19 with TRBJ2-1; TRBD2 matches 10 bases. The junction had 6 bases not matched to a gene; V was cut back by 8 bases and J by 2 bases. The CDR3 is 15 residues long. The germline V gene encodes CDR1 LNHDA and CDR2 SQIVND (reference sequence). CDR3: CASQRAGGPYNEQFF. Here the CDR3 DNA reads TGTGCCAGTCAACGAGCGGGAGGGCCCTACAATGAGCAGTTCTTC.

The chain uses TRBV30 and TRBJ1-3, with unresolved D. The V and J ends lost 0 bases and 6 bases respectively, with 9 bases between them. The CDR3 is made up of 13 amino acids. Germline V gene lookup returns CDR1 GTSNPN and CDR2 SVGIG (reference sequence). The CDR3 here is CAWSVPGSNTIYF. The DNA of the CDR3 is TGTGCCTGGAGTGTTCCCGGGTCAAACACCATATATTTT.

The rearrangement links TRBV27 to TRBJ2-1, with 8 bases that match TRBD2. The V gene end was trimmed by 2 bases and the J gene end by 8 bases; junction bases not matched to a gene: 5. The CDR3 length is 14 residues. The germline V gene has CDR1 MNHEY and CDR2 SMNVEV (reference sequence). CDR3 region: CASSLRRREDEQFF. The CDR3 DNA is TGTGCCAGCAGTTTAAGAAGGCGGGAGGATGAGCAGTTCTTC.

J is TRBJ1-5 and V is TRBV19; 7 nucleotides align to TRBD1. CDR1 is LNHDA and CDR2 is SQIVND in the germline V gene (reference sequence). The CDR3 covers 15 residues. V was pared by 6 bases and J by 0 bases, with 5 bases of the junction left unmatched. CDR3 loop: CASRQGTNSNQPQHF. CDR3 DNA sequence: TGTGCCAGTAGACAGGGGACGAATAGCAATCAGCCCCAGCATTTT.

The genes are TRBV19 and TRBJ2-2; D unclear. Germline CDR1 reads LNHDA; CDR2 reads SQIVND (reference sequence). The CDR3 spans 14 residues. Trimming took off 3 bases at V and 4 bases at J, with 9 bases between the two ends. The CDR3 loop reads CASSINAATGELFF. CDR3 DNA: TGTGCCAGTAGTATTAATGCGGCCACCGGGGAGCTGTTTTTT.

V usage is TRBV25-1 and J usage is TRBJ1-1; 11 bases are a match to TRBD1. The CDR3 covers 17 residues. Germline V gene lookup returns CDR1 MGHDK and CDR2 SYGVNS. Trimming took 8 bases from V and 1 from J; bases not matched to a gene: 12. CDR3 nucleotide sequence: TGTGCCAGCTGGGGACAGGGGGAGGGAAAATCGAACACTGAAGCTTTCTTT. Its protein is CASWGQGEGKSNTEAFF.

Here the CDR3 DNA reads TGTGCCAGCAGTACCGGACTAGCGGGAGTTCATGAGCAGTTCTTC. Residues: CASSTGLAGVHEQFF. The V gene is TRBV6-2 or TRBV6-3, the J gene TRBJ2-1; 13 bases line up with TRBD2. V gave up 5 bases and J gave up 8 bases; unmatched junction bases: 6. CDR3 size: 15 residues. Germline-derived CDR1 and CDR2 are MNHEY and SVGEGT.